The 20 T cell receptor beta chains below were found in one sample sequenced in a study of cytomegalovirus exposure and HLA in healthy donors. The PCR made use of 60 Vbeta and 13 Jbeta primers. The data were produced by immunoSEQ multiplex PCR, yet TCRdb's version contains in-frame clones alone and is incomplete. This sample has 160,000 or so clones, with almost 80% found just once. Material for sequencing was PBMCs. Every receptor here comes from a woman aged 45-65 years in good health and CMV-seronegative.

This chain uses TRBV7-2 with TRBJ1-2; 7 bases are a match to TRBD1. CDR1 is SGHTA, CDR2 FQGNSA, per germline. The V gene end was trimmed by 1 base and the J gene end by 2 bases; junction bases not matched to a gene: 7. The CDR3 covers 16 residues. CDR3 region: CASSLGGGGVNYGYTF. DNA of the CDR3: TGTGCCAGCAGCTTAGGAGGAGGGGGCGTGAACTATGGCTACACCTTC.

This clone appeared a few times. The chain employs TRBV19 and TRBJ1-4; 10 nucleotides line up with TRBD1. V was pared by 5 bases and J by 7 bases, with 4 bases of the junction left unmatched. The CDR3 runs 14 residues. Germline V gene data show CDR1 as LNHDA and CDR2 as SQIVND (reference sequence). CDR3 sequence reads: CASSDRGRGEKLFF. CDR3 in DNA: TGTGCCAGTAGTGACAGGGGGCGCGGTGAAAAACTGTTTTTT.

The chain carries TRBV5-1 and TRBJ1-2, with D possibly TRBD1 on 6 matching bases. This CDR3 is built from 14 residues. V lost 2 bases to trimming and J lost 8 bases, with 16 bases between them. Germline loops: CDR1 SGHRS, CDR2 YFSETQ. In nucleotides, the CDR3 is TGCGCCAGCAGCTTAGGGGACACCATATCAGGCTACACCTTC. It codes for CASSLGDTISGYTF.

The chain recombines TRBV28 with TRBJ2-7, with 9 bases that match TRBD2. Germline-derived CDR1 and CDR2 are MDHEN and SYDVKM. V was pared by 7 bases and J by 2 bases, with 6 bases of the junction left unmatched. The CDR3 consists of 14 residues. CDR3 sequence: CASKPSGDAYEQYF. CDR3 sequence (DNA): TGTGCCAGCAAACCTAGCGGGGACGCCTACGAGCAGTACTTC.

J is TRBJ2-7 and V is TRBV9; weak D call: TRBD1 (6 bases). V was clipped by 0 bases and J by 6 bases, with 13 bases between them. The V gene's germline CDR1 is SGDLS and CDR2 YYNGEE. This CDR3 comprises 14 residues. DNA for the CDR3: TGTGCCAGCAGCGTAGCAGGGGCGCTGGGCGAGCAGTACTTC. Residues: CASSVAGALGEQYF.

The CDR3 sequence: CASSSGTSFTDTQYF. CDR3 in DNA: TGTGCCAGCAGCTCAGGGACAAGCTTCACAGATACGCAGTATTTT. The V and J genes are TRBV7-2 and TRBJ2-3; D is perhaps TRBD1 (6 bases). CDR3 length: 15 residues. Germline values: CDR1 SGHTA, CDR2 FQGNSA. Trimming pared 4 bases from V and 2 bases from J, leaving 13 bases between.

For the CDR3, the DNA is TGTGCCAGCAGCTACGGAAGCGGGGGGGTTAATGAGCAGTTCTTC. Translating gives CASSYGSGGVNEQFF. The chain combines TRBV7-9 with TRBJ2-1; TRBD2 agrees at 10 bases. The CDR3 covers 15 residues. Looked up from germline, CDR1 is SEHNR and CDR2 is FQNEAQ (reference sequence). V trimming: 4 bases; J trimming: 7 bases; junction bases outside the gene matches: 7.

The V call is TRBV5-1, the J call TRBJ2-3, with TRBD2 as a possible D gene (5 bases). V lost 0 bases to trimming and J lost 0 bases, with 11 bases between them. This CDR3 spans 16 amino acids. Germline loops: CDR1 SGHRS, CDR2 YFSETQ. The CDR3 sequence is CASSLGGLTSTDTQYF. The CDR3 nucleotides are TGCGCCAGCAGCTTGGGAGGGCTCACAAGCACAGATACGCAGTATTTT.

This sequence joins TRBV28 and TRBJ1-5; D is perhaps TRBD1 (6 bases). Germline lookup yields CDR1 MDHEN and CDR2 SYDVKM. Trimming removed 7 bases from V and 9 bases from J, with 16 bases in between. There are 13 residues in the CDR3. The DNA of the CDR3 is TGTGCCAGCACCATCCCCAGGGGTCGGCCCCAGCATTTT. Protein product: CASTIPRGRPQHF.

A remark on this clone: At the DNA level, this CDR3 is encoded by other sequences in the same sample as well. The rearrangement uses TRBV27 and TRBJ1-5; no clear D. This CDR3 contains 15 residues. CDR1 and CDR2 (germline): MNHEY, SMNVEV (reference sequence). V was clipped by 1 base and J by 0 bases, with 7 bases between them. The chain's CDR3 is CASSLYRYSNQPQHF. The DNA of the CDR3 is TGTGCCAGCAGTTTATACAGATATAGCAATCAGCCCCAGCATTTT.

This clone showed up just a few times. V is TRBV7-2 and J is TRBJ1-3; D is undetermined. Germline CDR1 SGHTA, CDR2 FQGNSA. V was shortened by 1 base and J by 7 bases, with 8 bases between the two germline ends. This CDR3 has 13 amino acids. CDR3 residues: CASSLVGSNTIYF. The DNA of the CDR3 is TGTGCCAGCAGCTTAGTCGGGAGCAACACCATATATTTT.

This chain connects TRBV7-2 to TRBJ1-2; 7 positions agree with TRBD1. CDR3 length equals 13 residues. CDR1 is SGHTA and CDR2 is FQGNSA in the germline V gene. J was trimmed by 2 bases and V by 7 bases; bases with no gene match: 4. CDR3 region: CASIPDRNYGYTF. Written as DNA, the CDR3 is TGTGCCAGCATCCCGGACAGGAACTATGGCTACACCTTC.

The chain couples TRBV30 to TRBJ2-1, with 7 bases lining up with TRBD2. Germline CDR1 GTSNPN, CDR2 SVGIG (reference sequence). Trimming cost V 0 bases and J 8 bases; bases outside gene matches: 13. CDR3 length equals 16 residues. The CDR3 DNA reads as TGTGCCTGGAGTGTACCCCAACTAGCGAAGAGACATGAGCAGTTCTTC. Protein product: CAWSVPQLAKRHEQFF.

This chain links TRBV15 with TRBJ2-1, with TRBD2 matching 7 bases. J gave up 4 bases and V 0 bases, and 12 bases lay outside the gene matches. The CDR3 loop spans 18 amino acids. Germline CDR1 reads LNHNV; CDR2 reads YYDKDF (reference sequence). CDR3 nucleotide sequence: TGTGCCACCAGCAGAGATATTCAAGGAGCGGGGCGATACAATGAGCAGTTCTTC. Amino acids: CATSRDIQGAGRYNEQFF.

This clone has a handful of counts. The V and J genes are TRBV28 and TRBJ2-5; 8 positions match TRBD1. The J call is in doubt because the DNA end fits TRBJ2-7 better. This CDR3 is 14 amino acids long. Germline V gives CDR1 MDHEN, CDR2 SYDVKM. The CDR3 sequence: CASSKQGGVDEQYF. CDR3 nucleotide sequence: TGTGCCAGCAGCAAACAGGGGGGCGTCGACGAGCAGTACTTC.

The V call is TRBV7-9, the J call TRBJ2-2; D not certain. The ends were cut back, 4 bases at V and 3 bases at J, with 12 bases in the middle. CDR1 SEHNR and CDR2 FQNEAQ come from the germline V gene (reference sequence). CDR3 length: 15 amino acids. CDR3 sequence reads: CASSSESGYTGELFF. The CDR3 coding sequence is TGTGCCAGCAGCTCAGAGTCAGGCTACACCGGGGAGCTGTTTTTT.

V is TRBV2 and J is TRBJ1-4, with 9 bases that match TRBD1. This CDR3 has 15 amino acids. V shed 9 bases and J 3 bases; nucleotides not matched to a gene: 8. Germline CDR1 SNHLY, CDR2 FYNNEI. The DNA of the CDR3 is TGTGCCAGGGGGACAGGGTCTCCTTCTAATGAAAAACTGTTTTTT. Translation: CARGTGSPSNEKLFF.

The chain combines TRBV7-8 with TRBJ2-7, with TRBD2 identical over 7 bases. The length of the CDR3 is 15 residues. Germline V gives CDR1 SGHVS, CDR2 FQNEAQ. The junction had 6 bases not matched to a gene; V was cut back by 4 bases and J by 0 bases. As DNA, the CDR3 is TGTGCCAGCAGCTGGGGGGGAGGTAGCTCCTACGAGCAGTACTTC. Translated: CASSWGGGSSYEQYF. The whole variable domain, remainder taken from reference TRBV7-8 and TRBJ2-7, is GAGVSQSPRYKVAKRGQDVALRCDPISGHVSLFWYQQALGQGPEFLTYFQNEAQLDKSGLPSDRFFAERPEGSVSTLKIQRTQQEDSAVYLCASSWGGGSSYEQYFGPGTRLTVT.

J is TRBJ1-2 and V is TRBV28; 8 positions match TRBD1. V was clipped by 4 bases and J by 2 bases; unmatched bases: 6. The CDR3 consists of 15 residues. Germline lookup yields CDR1 MDHEN and CDR2 SYDVKM. The CDR3 is CASSSQGEGNYGYTF. CDR3 nucleotides: TGTGCCAGCAGTTCACAGGGGGAAGGCAACTATGGCTACACCTTC.

The gene calls are TRBV18 and TRBJ1-2, with unresolved D. The CDR3 covers 13 residues. The germline V gene encodes CDR1 KGHSH and CDR2 LQKENI. Trimming cost V 3 bases and J 4 bases, with 9 bases left between them. The CDR3, as DNA: TGTGCCAGCTCACCGCGGGAAACCTATGGCTACACCTTC. Its translation: CASSPRETYGYTF.